This T cell receptor (beta chain) emerged from a study of T cells in Graves' hyperthyroidism and ophthalmopathy (dated by TCRdb to about 2019). For the wider study: Peripheral blood samples were taken at the time of initial diagnosis, prior to any treatment. To identify TCR V-J signatures that set the groups apart, the researchers used a discovery cohort of about a hundred patients, made up of approximately 43 with Graves' ophthalmopathy and some 58 with stable Graves' hyperthyroidism. Prospective prediction of ophthalmopathy was tested in an independent validation cohort of approximately 19 hyperthyroidism patients and 15 to 17 patients who later progressed to ophthalmopathy. The 75 to 100 discovery patients were randomly split 7:3 into training and test sets. Thyroid tissue and blood T-cell repertoires from about six Graves' hyperthyroidism patients were also compared in the study. Following sampling, methimazole starting at 30 mg daily was given to hyperthyroidism patients, and high-dose intravenous methylprednisolone was given to ophthalmopathy patients. The paper describes TCR Vbeta CDR3 sequencing of 140 or so peripheral blood samples, made up of some 42 ophthalmopathy patients, 70 to 80 hyperthyroidism patients and 17 progressor patients. General findings and caveats noted by the study authors: A model built on a 13 V-J signature distinguished ophthalmopathy from stable hyperthyroidism, reaching roughly 88% sensitivity and about 81% specificity in cross-validation and 80%/75% in testing. Sample size was not statistically predetermined, and investigators were not blinded to group allocation. In validation, the model predicted progression to ophthalmopathy a median of about 6 months before onset, with about 64% sensitivity and nearly 75% specificity. Most expanded thyroid clonotypes (frequency above 0.001) were also detected in blood, a finding suggesting that blood repertoires may reflect thyroid immune responses.

A patient counted as having stable Graves' hyperthyroidism if no progression to ophthalmopathy occurred over 18 months of follow-up. Hyperthyroidism patients were aged 18 to 65 years and newly diagnosed, with disease duration of less than 2 months. Any patient with an uncontrolled infection, another autoimmune disease, pregnancy or lactation was excluded. Diagnoses relied on clinical symptoms, serum thyroxine and TRAb, thyroid ultrasound and orbital computed tomography. Ficoll-Paque density gradient centrifugation was used to isolate PBMCs from about 10 ml of fresh peripheral blood. Total RNA was extracted using Trizol reagent, and RNA quality was assessed on an Agilent 2100 Bioanalyzer. At the junction V is shortened by 4 bases and J by 7 bases; bases outside the gene matches: 4. CDR1 and CDR2 are read off the germline V gene as SGHNT and YENEEA. Measured from the cysteine to the phenylalanine, the CDR3 is 15 residues long. CDR3 DNA is the only sequence kept; it has 45 bases, read in frame from the first base.

Only a few counts were recorded for this clonotype. The antigen this receptor binds is unknown. Per-base quality was not reported, and no clone a single base away is much larger than it. The TCR beta CDR3 regions were amplified from the RNA transcripts. A first-round RT-PCR of the TCR CDR3 used the HTBI primer set with the Qiagen OneStep RT-PCR kit. A second multiplex PCR round built the libraries, followed by size selection and purification. Paired-end sequencing of the libraries was performed with 100 bp reads on an Illumina HiSeq2000. Per the authors' processing: SOAPnuke was used to process the raw data, removing reads that contained adapters or uncalled bases, had a mean Phred below 15, or lacked an exact match to the constant primer or identifier. High-quality paired reads were merged using COPE v1.2.5, and each unique nucleotide sequence was defined as a clonotype. MiTCR v1.1 was used to align clonotypes to the IMGT TRBV, TRBD and TRBJ reference segments. Analysis was restricted to V-J combinations with a frequency above 0.0001, which covered 98% to 99.2% of repertoires. The TCS score was defined as F50 (clonal expansion) divided by E x V (chaos), with BLOSUM62-based TCRdist calculated between CDR3 peptides within each V-J. Welch's t-statistics and random forest reduced just over 500 V-J features to around 14, which were used in a naive Bayes classifier (R e1071). TCRdb cleaned the public reads at Q25 with fastp, built clones with MiXCR and kept in-frame beta chains. Every distinct CDR3 protein forms one entry, paired with its most common genes and DNA. These V and J calls originate from TCRdb's pipeline instead of the authors' own analysis. This sample holds approximately 640,000 distinct CDR3 sequences; about a sixth were observed only once. The biggest ten clones account for 3% to 4.5% of the sample.

The specimen was blood. The chain is encoded by TRBV11-3 joined to TRBJ2-1; TRBD2 agrees with 13 junctional bases. The receptor comes from a woman younger than 45 with Graves' hyperthyroidism. The DNA is TGTGCCAGCAGCTCGGGGGGACTAGCGGGAAATGAGCAGTTCTTC. Its protein reads: CASSSGGLAGNEQFF. The entire variable domain, with the stretches around the CDR3 drawn from the reference TRBV11-3 and TRBJ2-1 proteins, is EAGVVQSPRYKIIEKKQPVAFWCNPISGHNTLYWYLQNLGQGPELLIRYENEEAVDDSQLPKDRFSAERLKGVDSTLKIQPAELGDSAVYLCASSSGGLAGNEQFFGPGTRLTVL.